This entry lists 32 T cell receptor beta chains sequenced from one sample in a study of shared clonotypes between healthy human individuals. Method: immunoSEQ multiplex PCR; TCRdb's copy keeps in-frame clones and lacks some. This table holds about 1.5 million clones, under 99% found once. Sequencing was carried out using naive CD4+ T cells sorted from blood. Subset defined: CD45RA+ positively selected. The receptors derive from a man under 40 in good health.

The chain recombines TRBV15 with TRBJ2-1; 11 nucleotides agree with TRBD2. V shed 5 bases, J shed 3 bases, and the junction held 12 bases outside the gene matches. The CDR3 is made up of 18 amino acids. Germline V gene sequence: CDR1 LNHNV, CDR2 YYDKDF (reference sequence). The CDR3 DNA follows: TGTGCCACCAGCGGGATAACCCCGGGACTAGCGGACTACAATGAGCAGTTCTTC. As protein: CATSGITPGLADYNEQFF.

The chain carries TRBV19 and TRBJ2-3; D not certain. V lost 1 base, J lost 4 bases, and 6 bases lay in between. The germline CDR1 and CDR2 sequences are LNHDA and SQIVND (reference sequence). The CDR3 runs 13 residues. CDR3 sequence: CASSIGTPDTQYF. For the CDR3, the DNA is TGTGCCAGTAGTATAGGGACCCCAGATACGCAGTATTTT.

The chain links TRBV4-3 to TRBJ1-4; D not resolved. This CDR3 is 15 amino acids long. Per the germline V gene, CDR1 is LGHNA and CDR2 is YSLEER. Trimming cost V 0 bases and J 8 bases, with 13 bases left between them. CDR3 in DNA: TGCGCCAGCAGCCAAGAAGGAAGGGATTTGGAAAAACTGTTTTTT. Encoded protein: CASSQEGRDLEKLFF.

The rearrangement uses TRBV18 and TRBJ1-1; no firm D call. CDR3 length equals 13 residues. The germline V and J ends were trimmed by 4 bases and 4 bases, with 10 bases remaining between them. Per the germline V gene, CDR1 is KGHSH and CDR2 is LQKENI. CDR3 sequence: CASSQGVGTEAFF. The CDR3 nucleotides read TGTGCCAGCTCACAGGGAGTTGGCACTGAAGCTTTCTTT.

The chain links TRBV9 to TRBJ2-2; D ambiguous. V lost 0 bases, J lost 4 bases, and 13 bases lay in between. Germline V gene sequence: CDR1 SGDLS, CDR2 YYNGEE. This CDR3 is built from 16 residues. The CDR3 region is CASSVVHVPVTGELFF. For the CDR3, the DNA is TGTGCCAGCAGCGTAGTACATGTACCGGTCACCGGGGAGCTGTTTTTT.

The chain uses TRBV28 and TRBJ1-4, with no clear D. Trimming took off 5 bases at V and 6 bases at J, with 19 bases between the two ends. The CDR3 covers 16 residues. Germline V CDR1 and CDR2: MDHEN, SYDVKM. CDR3 region: CASSHTGGPPHEKLFF. CDR3 sequence (DNA): TGTGCCAGCAGTCATACGGGCGGTCCGCCCCATGAAAAACTGTTTTTT.

The V and J genes are TRBV29-1 and TRBJ2-1; TRBD1 might be the D (6 bases). The CDR3 has 14 residues. The germline V and J ends were trimmed by 7 bases and 3 bases, with 16 bases remaining between them. Germline V lookup: CDR1 SQVTM, CDR2 ANQGSEA. The CDR3 sequence is CSAGTGMNYNEQFF. CDR3 DNA: TGCAGCGCTGGTACAGGGATGAACTACAATGAGCAGTTCTTC.

The chain has TRBV6-5 and TRBJ2-5; possible D gene TRBD2, 7 bases. The CDR3 is made up of 13 amino acids. With 6 bases removed from V and 9 bases from J, the gap between germline ends came to 17 bases. CDR1 is MNHEY and CDR2 is SVGAGI in the germline V gene. This CDR3 is CASRGGGTLPQYF. CDR3 DNA sequence: TGTGCCAGCAGGGGAGGGGGGACGTTGCCCCAGTACTTC.

The table lists this clone with a count of one. The sample contains more than one DNA sequence encoding this CDR3. The chain has TRBV5-1 and TRBJ1-1, with 9 bases fitting TRBD1. CDR1 is SGHRS, CDR2 YFSETQ, per germline. This CDR3 comprises 14 residues. The V gene end was trimmed by 4 bases and the J gene end by 5 bases; junction bases not matched to a gene: 6. In DNA, the CDR3 is TGCGCCAGCAGCCTGGACAGGGGAACGACTGAAGCTTTCTTT. Amino acid sequence: CASSLDRGTTEAFF. Supplemented by reference TRBV5-1 and TRBJ1-1, the full variable domain reads KAGVTQTPRYLIKTRGQQVTLSCSPISGHRSVSWYQQTPGQGLQFLFEYFSETQRNKGNFPGRFSGRQFSNSRSEMNVSTLELGDSALYLCASSLDRGTTEAFFGQGTRLTVV.

The chain has TRBV4-1 and TRBJ2-5, with 7 positions matching TRBD2. The J call could be wrong; TRBJ2-7 is a better fit for the DNA end. The germline gives CDR1 MGHRA, CDR2 YSYEKL. The CDR3 is 14 amino acids. CDR3 amino acids: CASSHPGLAYEQYF. In nucleotides, the CDR3 is TGCGCCAGCAGCCATCCCGGACTAGCCTACGAGCAGTACTTC.

A single count supports this clone. The chain links TRBV4-1 to TRBJ2-7, with D hard to call. Between the trimmed V and J ends, which lost 2 bases and 3 bases, there was a span of 14 bases. In germline, CDR1 is MGHRA, CDR2 YSYEKL. The CDR3 covers 15 residues. The CDR3 nucleotides read TGCGCCAGCAGCCAAAATGGGATAAGCGACTACGAGCAGTACTTC. It codes for CASSQNGISDYEQYF.

The V gene is TRBV10-1, the J gene TRBJ2-1; possibly TRBD2 for D (5 bases). The V end was cut by 0 bases, the J end by 2 bases, with 11 bases between. Per germline, CDR1 WNHNN and CDR2 SYGVQD (reference sequence). The CDR3 totals 16 residues. Here the CDR3 DNA reads TGCGCCAGCAGTGAGTCGGCTAGCAGGCCCTACAATGAGCAGTTCTTC. Translation gives CASSESASRPYNEQFF.

The chain couples TRBV7-9 to TRBJ1-2; TRBD1 is a possible D gene (6 bases). The CDR3 has 14 amino acids. Deletions cut 8 bases from V and 0 bases from J, with 13 bases between. Germline assignment: CDR1 SEHNR and CDR2 FQNEAQ (reference sequence). CDR3 DNA: TGTGCCAGCTCCACCCGGACAGCTAACTATGGCTACACCTTC. Its protein product is CASSTRTANYGYTF.

The chain employs TRBV5-1 and TRBJ2-3; 8 bases are shared with TRBD2. The J segment lost 0 bases and the V segment lost 7 bases, leaving 16 bases of the junction unmatched. Germline values: CDR1 SGHRS, CDR2 YFSETQ. CDR3 size: 18 residues. The DNA for the CDR3 is TGCGCCAGCCGCCCCCTCCGGACTAGCCGAGAGAGCACAGATACGCAGTATTTT. As protein: CASRPLRTSRESTDTQYF.

CDR3 protein: CAISESNVWAVNTEAFF. In DNA, the CDR3 is TGTGCCATCAGTGAGTCGAATGTTTGGGCGGTGAACACTGAAGCTTTCTTT. The chain joins TRBV10-3 to TRBJ1-1; no clear D. Germline loops: CDR1 ENHRY, CDR2 SYGVKD. Trimming took off 0 bases at V and 0 bases at J, with 14 bases between the two ends. This CDR3 is 17 amino acids long.

This sequence joins TRBV2 and TRBJ1-3, with TRBD1 matching 7 bases. Germline CDR1 SNHLY, CDR2 FYNNEI. The CDR3 consists of 16 residues. After removal of 6 bases from V and 3 bases from J, the junction contained 11 bases not matched to a gene. CDR3 residues: CASSSTGMGGGNTIYF. The DNA of the CDR3 is TGTGCCAGCAGCTCGACAGGGATGGGAGGTGGAAACACCATATATTTT. Supplemented by reference TRBV2 and TRBJ1-3, the full variable domain reads EPEVTQTPSHQVTQMGQEVILRCVPISNHLYFYWYRQILGQKVEFLVSFYNNEISEKSEIFDDQFSVERPDGSNFTLKIRSTKLEDSAMYFCASSSTGMGGGNTIYFGEGSWLTVV.

The rearrangement uses TRBV11-1 and TRBJ2-5, with D possibly called TRBD1 or TRBD2 (5 bases each). This CDR3 is 14 amino acids long. Germline V gene data show CDR1 as SGHAT and CDR2 as FQDESV (reference sequence). Trimming left V 5 bases short and J 5 bases short, with 15 bases between. The CDR3 DNA is TGTGCCAGCAGCCCATTGGGGGAGCGGGAGACCCAGTACTTC. This translates into CASSPLGERETQYF.

This clone was seen once. The CDR3 DNA sequence: TGTGCCAGCAGCTCATCCGTTTCGGGTCAAGGAGCTTTCTTT. Protein sequence: CASSSSVSGQGAFF. The chain couples TRBV7-9 to TRBJ1-1, with unresolved D. This CDR3 comprises 14 residues. Looked up from germline, CDR1 is SEHNR and CDR2 is FQNEAQ (reference sequence). Trimming left V 4 bases short and J 10 bases short, with 19 bases between.

The genes are TRBV28 and TRBJ2-7, with TRBD1 matching over 9 bases. There are 16 residues in the CDR3. Germline values: CDR1 MDHEN, CDR2 SYDVKM. Trimming cost V 3 bases and J 4 bases; bases outside gene matches: 10. The CDR3 DNA reads TGTGCCAGCAGTTTCCCCCTCCGGGACAGGGAATACGAGCAGTACTTC. Protein product: CASSFPLRDREYEQYF.

Of note for this clone: Other nucleotide sequences from this sample produce the same CDR3. The V gene is TRBV11-2, the J gene TRBJ2-1; D remains unclear. Trimming shortened V by 3 bases and J by 0 bases, and 9 bases separated the two germline ends. From germline, CDR1 is SGHAT and CDR2 FQNNGV. The CDR3 has 15 residues. The CDR3 nucleotides are TGTGCCAGCAGCTTGGGCGGAAGCTCCTACAATGAGCAGTTCTTC. Its protein is CASSLGGSSYNEQFF.

CDR3 nucleotides: TGTGCCAGCAGCCAAGCGGGGGTCACGCCGCTAGCGGGAGGTTACAATGAGCAGTTCTTC. Translation gives CASSQAGVTPLAGGYNEQFF. J is TRBJ2-1 and V is TRBV14, with 11 bases fitting TRBD2. Germline values: CDR1 SGHDN, CDR2 FVKESK. The CDR3 is made up of 20 amino acids. V dropped 1 base and J dropped 4; count of bases not matched to a gene: 15.

The chain's CDR3 is CASSPPEMGSGANVLTF. The CDR3, as DNA: TGTGCCAGCTCACCCCCAGAGATGGGCTCTGGGGCCAACGTCCTGACTTTC. The rearrangement joins TRBV18 to TRBJ2-6; D gene uncertain. Trimming left V 3 bases short and J 0 bases short, with 12 bases between. CDR3 length: 17 amino acids. Germline V CDR1 and CDR2: KGHSH, LQKENI.

J is TRBJ2-7 and V is TRBV6-5; either TRBD1 or TRBD2 may fit D (5 bases each). V lost 4 bases, J lost 1 base, and 17 bases lay in between. CDR1 MNHEY and CDR2 SVGAGI come from the germline V gene. CDR3 length: 16 amino acids. This CDR3 reads CASSSLGAGPSYEQYF. CDR3 sequence (DNA): TGTGCCAGCAGTTCCCTCGGGGCAGGCCCTTCCTACGAGCAGTACTTC.

This rearrangement joins TRBV27 to TRBJ1-5; 10 bases fit TRBD1. Germline CDR1 reads MNHEY; CDR2 reads SMNVEV (reference sequence). V dropped 5 bases and J dropped 5; count of bases not matched to a gene: 6. The CDR3 is 15 amino acids. The CDR3 DNA reads TGTGCCAGCAGTCGACAGGGGGCAGGGGATCAGCCCCAGCATTTT. Its translation is CASSRQGAGDQPQHF.

The rearrangement joins TRBV5-1 to TRBJ2-7; D is possibly TRBD1 (5 bases). Trimming cost V 4 bases and J 0 bases, with 11 bases left between them. CDR1 is SGHRS and CDR2 is YFSETQ in the germline V gene. This CDR3 spans 14 amino acids. As DNA, the CDR3 is TGCGCCAGCAGCCCAGGGTCGAGCTCCTACGAGCAGTACTTC. Translation gives CASSPGSSSYEQYF.

CDR3 protein: CASSPGGRENYEQYF. The CDR3 DNA sequence: TGTGCCAGCAGCCCTGGAGGGCGGGAGAACTACGAGCAGTACTTC. The chain has TRBV6-5 and TRBJ2-7; TRBD2 matches at 7 bases. Germline CDR1 and CDR2: MNHEY and SVGAGI. CDR3 length equals 15 residues. The J segment lost 3 bases and the V segment lost 6 bases, leaving 11 bases of the junction unmatched.

The V and J genes are TRBV9 and TRBJ1-5; TRBD1 is a possible D gene (6 bases). V was clipped by 4 bases and J by 5 bases, with 10 bases between them. CDR3 length equals 13 residues. Germline V gene lookup returns CDR1 SGDLS and CDR2 YYNGEE. CDR3 region: CASSLAGDQPQHF. The CDR3 DNA reads TGTGCCAGCAGCCTAGCAGGGGATCAGCCCCAGCATTTT.

With regard to this clone: The sample has other DNA sequences that encode this CDR3 too. The V call is TRBV7-2, the J call TRBJ2-7; no firm D call. V lost 0 bases and J 3 bases, leaving 9 bases between the germline ends. This CDR3 contains 14 residues. CDR1 is SGHTA, CDR2 FQGNSA, per germline. CDR3 sequence: CASSLAGRDYEQYF. In DNA form, the CDR3 reads TGTGCCAGCAGCTTAGCGGGCAGAGACTACGAGCAGTACTTC.

The chain recombines TRBV27 with TRBJ2-7; 12 bases fit TRBD1. Germline CDR1 MNHEY, CDR2 SMNVEV (reference sequence). The CDR3 consists of 21 residues. After removal of 4 bases from V and 1 base from J, the junction contained 20 bases not matched to a gene. CDR3 region: CASSYRSLRDRGPNGSYEQYF. The CDR3 coding sequence is TGTGCCAGCAGTTACAGATCTCTCCGGGACAGGGGGCCCAACGGGTCCTACGAGCAGTACTTC.

J is TRBJ2-3 and V is TRBV15; D is possibly TRBD1 or TRBD2 (6 bases each). The germline V gene encodes CDR1 LNHNV and CDR2 YYDKDF (reference sequence). V lost 3 bases to trimming and J lost 4 bases, with 17 bases between them. This CDR3 region has 16 residues. The CDR3 region is CATSRGGWKDSDTQYF. The CDR3 nucleotides are TGTGCCACCAGCAGGGGGGGCTGGAAGGACTCAGATACGCAGTATTTT.

The rearrangement joins TRBV7-9 to TRBJ1-4, with 8 bases aligning to TRBD1. CDR1 is SEHNR and CDR2 is FQNEAQ in the germline V gene (reference sequence). The CDR3 runs 13 residues. The V gene end was trimmed by 5 bases and the J gene end by 8 bases; junction bases not matched to a gene: 4. The CDR3 reads CASSRTGWEKLFF. CDR3 in DNA: TGTGCCAGCAGCAGGACAGGGTGGGAAAAACTGTTTTTT. Based on the CDR3 plus reference TRBV7-9 and TRBJ1-4, the full variable domain is DTGVSQNPRHKITKRGQNVTFRCDPISEHNRLYWYRQTLGQGPEFLTYFQNEAQLEKSRLLSDRFSAERPKGSFSTLEIQRTEQGDSAMYLCASSRTGWEKLFFGSGTQLSVL.

This sequence joins TRBV5-1 and TRBJ2-1; a possible D gene is TRBD1 (6 bases). CDR1 and CDR2 (germline): SGHRS, YFSETQ. The ends were cut back, 4 bases at V and 3 bases at J, with 14 bases in the middle. This CDR3 contains 15 residues. The CDR3 DNA sequence: TGCGCCAGCAGCCTGACCCCGGACAGCTACAATGAGCAGTTCTTC. Its protein product is CASSLTPDSYNEQFF.